These 8 T cell receptor beta chains were all obtained from the same sample, sequenced in a study of blood T cell repertoires in COVID-19. TCRdb's table, derived via immunoSEQ multiplex PCR, lists solely in-frame clones and lacks some. The sample includes roughly 250,000 clones, 85% to 90% seen only once; the top ten take roughly 3.9%. Sequencing was performed on peripheral blood. These receptors were collected from a woman in her thirties or forties with acute or convalescent COVID-19.

The chain has TRBV7-3 and TRBJ2-3, with TRBD2 identical over 10 bases. The CDR3 runs 17 residues. V shed 2 bases and J 1 base; nucleotides not matched to a gene: 6. Germline CDR1 and CDR2: SGHTA and FQGTGA. The CDR3 reads CASSLGPLAGGTDTQYF. The DNA for the CDR3 is TGTGCCAGCAGCTTAGGCCCTCTAGCGGGGGGCACAGATACGCAGTATTTT.

V gene TRBV4-2 combines with J gene TRBJ1-2; 10 positions match TRBD1. Germline CDR1 and CDR2: LGHNA and YNFKEQ. This CDR3 has 18 residues. The ends lost 2 bases at V and 5 bases at J; junction bases unmatched: 14. CDR3 DNA: TGTGCCAGCAGCCAAAAAAACGGGGGACAGGGGCCTATTTATGGCTACACCTTC. It is translated as CASSQKNGGQGPIYGYTF.

CDR3 residues: CASSQHGLADYNEQFF. The CDR3 coding sequence is TGCGCCAGCAGCCAGCACGGACTAGCGGATTACAATGAGCAGTTCTTC. This chain uses TRBV4-1 with TRBJ2-1; 10 nucleotides agree with TRBD2. This CDR3 is built from 16 residues. V trimming: 3 bases; J trimming: 4 bases; junction bases outside the gene matches: 6. Germline CDR1 is MGHRA and CDR2 is YSYEKL.

This chain joins TRBV7-8 and TRBJ1-1, with D unresolved. The CDR3 sequence is 20 residues long. Germline loops: CDR1 SGHVS, CDR2 FQNEAQ. The V and J ends lost 5 bases and 1 base respectively, with 29 bases between them. The CDR3 DNA reads as TGTGCCAGCAGCCAGATTTCCCCCCCATATATATGGAGCTCGAACACTGAAGCTTTCTTT. As protein: CASSQISPPYIWSSNTEAFF.

This chain joins TRBV19 and TRBJ1-1, with 8 bases aligning to TRBD1. The CDR3 consists of 14 residues. Germline V gene lookup returns CDR1 LNHDA and CDR2 SQIVND (reference sequence). The trim removed 5 bases at V and 1 base at J, leaving 3 bases unmatched. Here the CDR3 reads CASSPGGENTEAFF. DNA for the CDR3: TGTGCCAGTAGTCCAGGGGGCGAGAACACTGAAGCTTTCTTT. The full variable domain, with the rest looked up from reference TRBV19 and TRBJ1-1, is DGGITQSPKYLFRKEGQNVTLSCEQNLNHDAMYWYRQDPGQGLRLIYYSQIVNDFQKGDIAEGYSVSREKKESFPLTVTSAQKNPTAFYLCASSPGGENTEAFFGQGTRLTVV.

This clone appeared a few times. The CDR3 nucleotides are TGTGCCAGCAGTCGTAGGGGAGGCACTGAAGCTTTCTTT. This translates into CASSRRGGTEAFF. The rearrangement links TRBV6-5 to TRBJ1-1, with D possibly being TRBD1 (5 bases). This CDR3 has 13 amino acids. Trimming took off 5 bases at V and 4 bases at J, with 11 bases between the two ends. The germline gives CDR1 MNHEY, CDR2 SVGAGI.

Details on this clone: The same CDR3 can be traced to other DNA sequences in this sample. V and J are TRBV3-1 (or the pseudogene TRBV3-2) and TRBJ1-1; tentatively, D is TRBD1 (5 bases). V was trimmed by 2 bases and J by 4 bases, leaving 8 bases between them. CDR3 length: 13 residues. Germline loops: CDR1 LGHDT, CDR2 YNNKEL (reference sequence). The CDR3 nucleotides are TGTGCCAGCAGCCAACAGGGCTCCACTGAAGCTTTCTTT. Protein sequence: CASSQQGSTEAFF.

This chain joins TRBV9 and TRBJ2-5, with 8 bases fitting TRBD1. The CDR3 has 16 amino acids. V lost 4 bases and J lost 5; bases outside the gene matches: 13. Germline V lookup: CDR1 SGDLS, CDR2 YYNGEE. CDR3: CASSFTGQGVGETQYF. For the CDR3, the DNA is TGTGCCAGCAGCTTCACTGGACAGGGCGTCGGGGAGACCCAGTACTTC.